There are many counts of the clone carrying this TCR beta chain. The antigen is not known. The sorted-subset TCR libraries were prepared using about 1 million CD4+ or CD8+ T cells as the starting material. MiXCR, applied by TCRdb to the 5' RACE reads, yields one record per CDR3 protein. The sample gives more than 15,000 distinct CDR3 sequences, 12% to 15% of which show up once; almost 8% is in the top ten. This sample is part of a study of neurological immune-mediated disorders. Findings of the study overall: The greatest TCR clonal expansion occurred in HTLV-1-associated myelopathy and the least in multiple sclerosis, which fell below healthy controls.

The receptor was derived from a woman in her sixties with HTLV-1-associated myelopathy (HAM/TSP). Sequencing input: CD4+ T cells from blood.

CDR3 sequence reads: CASSPRQGGNQPQHF. The DNA for the CDR3 is TGTGCCAGCAGCCCCAGACAGGGGGGCAATCAGCCCCAGCATTTT. The chain is built from TRBV12-3 or TRBV12-4 and TRBJ1-5; 9 bases match TRBD1. Trimming at V came to 6 bases and at J to 2 bases, leaving 5 bases not matched to a gene. CDR3 size: 15 residues.